One and the same sample provided the 23 T cell receptor beta chains below, sequenced in a study of blood T cell repertoires in COVID-19. Some clones are missing from TCRdb's copy, which holds only in-frame ones; the method was immunoSEQ multiplex PCR. The sample yields approximately 75,000 clones, around 90% seen once. Sequencing input: peripheral blood. The source is a human donor in a cohort sampled during active COVID-19.

The chain couples TRBV6-5 to TRBJ2-5; weak D call: TRBD2 (6 bases). Trimming stripped 5 bases from V and 4 bases from J, with 11 bases between. The CDR3 is 13 amino acids. In germline, CDR1 is MNHEY, CDR2 SVGAGI. As DNA, the CDR3 is TGTGCCAGCAGTCACGGAGGGTCAGAGACCCAGTACTTC. Its protein product is CASSHGGSETQYF.

This chain connects TRBV4-3 to TRBJ2-3, with D perhaps TRBD1 (5 bases). CDR3 size: 18 residues. The germline CDR1 and CDR2 sequences are LGHNA and YSLEER. V was trimmed by 0 bases and J by 2 bases, leaving 18 bases between them. The DNA of the CDR3 is TGCGCCAGCAGCCAAGACCCTCCCACAGGAGCCTACACAGATACGCAGTATTTT. Its protein product is CASSQDPPTGAYTDTQYF.

The chain joins TRBV6-2 or TRBV6-3 to TRBJ2-1; TRBD2 aligns across 9 bases. Trimming at V came to 5 bases and at J to 5 bases, leaving 13 bases not matched to a gene. The V gene's germline CDR1 is MNHEY and CDR2 SVGEGT. This CDR3 spans 17 amino acids. In nucleotides, the CDR3 is TGTGCCAGCAGTCGGCCCTTGGGCGGGGGGGCTGACAATGAGCAGTTCTTC. Translated: CASSRPLGGGADNEQFF.

This chain connects TRBV7-9 to TRBJ1-1; no clear D gene. The germline V gene encodes CDR1 SEHNR and CDR2 FQNEAQ (reference sequence). This CDR3 is built from 16 residues. V was clipped by 1 base and J by 0 bases, with 12 bases between them. For the CDR3, the DNA is TGTGCCAGCAGCTTAGACGGGGTCCCAATGAACACTGAAGCTTTCTTT. It encodes CASSLDGVPMNTEAFF.

This chain uses TRBV7-2 with TRBJ2-7, with a tentative D call TRBD1 (6 bases). CDR1 SGHTA and CDR2 FQGNSA come from the germline V gene. The CDR3 covers 15 residues. V lost 0 bases to trimming and J lost 7 bases, with 16 bases between them. The CDR3 DNA reads TGTGCCAGCAGCTTAGCGGGGGCGGGTCGGTTTGAGCAGTACTTC. This gives the protein CASSLAGAGRFEQYF. Drawing the rest from reference TRBV7-2 and TRBJ2-7, the complete variable domain is GAGVSQSPSNKVTEKGKDVELRCDPISGHTALYWYRQSLGQGLEFLIYFQGNSAPDKSGLPSDRFSAERTGGSVSTLTIQRTQQEDSAVYLCASSLAGAGRFEQYFGPGTRLTVT.

The V and J genes are TRBV5-6 and TRBJ2-6; D remains unclear. The germline V and J ends were trimmed by 0 bases and 4 bases, with 17 bases remaining between them. The CDR3 loop spans 18 amino acids. The germline V gene encodes CDR1 SGHDT and CDR2 YYEEEE. In DNA form, the CDR3 reads TGTGCCAGCAGCTTGGCCAGTGGAGCCGCTAAGGGGGCCAACGTCCTGACTTTC. It is translated as CASSLASGAAKGANVLTF.

This CDR3 reads CASSWDTENSPLHF. In nucleotides, the CDR3 is TGTGCCAGCAGTTGGGACACAGAAAATTCACCCCTCCACTTT. J is TRBJ1-6 and V is TRBV27; D possibly corresponds to TRBD1 (6 bases). Deletions cut 4 bases from V and 7 bases from J, with 11 bases between. CDR3 size: 14 residues. The germline gives CDR1 MNHEY, CDR2 SMNVEV (reference sequence).

Here the CDR3 reads CASSLGGTGGTDTQYF. CDR3 in DNA: TGCGCCAGCAGCTTGGGAGGGACAGGGGGCACAGATACGCAGTATTTT. The rearrangement uses TRBV5-1 and TRBJ2-3, with 10 nucleotides matching TRBD1. The ends lost 0 bases at V and 1 base at J; junction bases unmatched: 2. CDR3 size: 16 residues. Germline assignment: CDR1 SGHRS and CDR2 YFSETQ.

The chain uses TRBV12-3 or TRBV12-4 and TRBJ1-1; D not certain. V was pared by 2 bases and J by 0 bases, with 4 bases between. There are 13 residues in the CDR3. This chain's CDR3 is CASSLRVNTEAFF. DNA for the CDR3: TGTGCCAGCAGTTTACGGGTGAACACTGAAGCTTTCTTT.

The rearrangement links TRBV29-1 to TRBJ1-2, with a tentative D call TRBD1 (6 bases). Germline V lookup: CDR1 SQVTM, CDR2 ANQGSEA. The CDR3 contains 13 residues. Trimming pared 6 bases from V and 0 bases from J, leaving 11 bases between. The CDR3 loop is CSVRDTSNYGYTF. The CDR3 DNA is TGCAGCGTCCGGGACACCTCTAACTATGGCTACACCTTC.

The chain carries TRBV11-2 and TRBJ1-1; D remains unclear. Germline CDR1 is SGHAT and CDR2 is FQNNGV. The V and J ends lost 1 base and 8 bases respectively, with 8 bases between them. CDR3 length: 12 residues. CDR3 in amino acids: CASSLGPGEAFF. The CDR3 DNA is TGTGCCAGCAGCTTAGGTCCAGGAGAAGCTTTCTTT.

V and J are TRBV21-1 and TRBJ2-1; TRBD2 is the table's D call, not checked against the DNA. TRBV21-1 is a documented pseudogene. This CDR3 region has 16 residues. In DNA, the CDR3 is TGTGCCAGCAGCTTCCGCTTTGAGGGGGGGGCACGGGAGCAGTTCTTC. Amino acids: CASSFRFEGGAREQFF.

The V call is TRBV5-8, the J call TRBJ2-7; 7 bases map to TRBD1. Trimming cost V 2 bases and J 1 base; bases outside gene matches: 0. The CDR3 covers 13 residues. Germline assignment: CDR1 SGHTS and CDR2 YDEGEE. The CDR3 bases are TGTGCCAGCAGCTTACAGGGGTCCTACGAGCAGTACTTC. Translating it yields CASSLQGSYEQYF.

The CDR3 sequence is CASSQRGTSSYNEQFF. The DNA for the CDR3 is TGTGCCAGCAGCCAAAGGGGGACCAGCTCCTACAATGAGCAGTTCTTC. The rearrangement uses TRBV4-2 and TRBJ2-1, with a possible D match to TRBD1 (6 bases). Trimming shortened V by 2 bases and J by 0 bases, and 11 bases separated the two germline ends. CDR3 length: 16 amino acids. Germline-derived CDR1 and CDR2 are LGHNA and YNFKEQ.

The chain recombines TRBV3-1 (or the pseudogene TRBV3-2) with TRBJ2-3; TRBD2 matches at 7 bases. V lost 1 base and J lost 0; bases outside the gene matches: 4. CDR1 LGHDT and CDR2 YNNKEL come from the germline V gene (reference sequence). This CDR3 is built from 16 residues. The CDR3 sequence: CASSQGLAGSTDTQYF. CDR3 in DNA: TGTGCCAGCAGCCAAGGACTAGCCGGGAGCACAGATACGCAGTATTTT.

The V and J genes are TRBV6-5 and TRBJ2-2, with 7 bases aligning to TRBD2. V shed 6 bases, J shed 7 bases, and the junction held 5 bases outside the gene matches. The CDR3 is made up of 13 amino acids. Germline V CDR1 and CDR2: MNHEY, SVGAGI. DNA for the CDR3: TGTGCCAGCAGCCTCGGACTAGGCGGGGAGCTGTTTTTT. This encodes CASSLGLGGELFF.

This clone was counted once. The chain links TRBV19 to TRBJ1-3, with D uncertain. Trimming cost V 7 bases and J 0 bases, with 10 bases left between them. The CDR3 covers 14 residues. The germline V gene has CDR1 LNHDA and CDR2 SQIVND (reference sequence). In nucleotides, the CDR3 is TGTGCCAGTACCCCACAGAGCTCTGGAAACACCATATATTTT. Translating it yields CASTPQSSGNTIYF.

This clone was observed a single time. This chain joins TRBV4-3 and TRBJ2-3; TRBD2 might be the D (6 bases). From germline, CDR1 is LGHNA and CDR2 YSLEER. CDR3 size: 15 residues. Trimming pared 0 bases from V and 5 bases from J, leaving 12 bases between. The CDR3 protein is CASSQEWAGRDTQYF. CDR3 DNA: TGCGCCAGCAGCCAAGAATGGGCGGGAAGAGATACGCAGTATTTT.

The chain couples TRBV7-2 to TRBJ2-7, with 7 bases aligning to TRBD1. Unmatched junction bases numbered 3, after V lost 1 base and J lost 3 bases. The CDR3 consists of 14 residues. CDR1 and CDR2 (germline): SGHTA, FQGNSA. CDR3 amino acids: CASSLGGGNYEQYF. CDR3 in DNA: TGTGCCAGCAGCTTAGGAGGGGGCAACTACGAGCAGTACTTC.

The chain uses TRBV2 and TRBJ2-5, with D tentatively TRBD1 (6 bases). Germline CDR1 is SNHLY and CDR2 is FYNNEI. This CDR3 contains 12 residues. Trimming pared 5 bases from V and 3 bases from J, leaving 7 bases between. In DNA form, the CDR3 reads TGTGCCAGCAGTTACAGGGAAGAGACCCAGTACTTC. This gives the protein CASSYREETQYF.

The CDR3 protein is CATARLRDTEAFF. Here the CDR3 DNA reads TGTGCCACCGCCCGCCTCAGGGACACTGAAGCTTTCTTT. The chain uses TRBV12-3 or TRBV12-4 and TRBJ1-1; possibly TRBD1 for D (5 bases). Trimming left V 10 bases short and J 3 bases short, with 15 bases between. The CDR3 runs 13 residues.

This chain joins TRBV21-1 and TRBJ1-1; the listed D gene, TRBD1, was not tested against the DNA. TRBV21-1 is tagged as a pseudogene. This CDR3 is 13 amino acids long. CDR3 loop: CAIGDRGHTEAFF. CDR3 sequence (DNA): TGTGCCATCGGGGACAGGGGGCACACTGAAGCTTTCTTT.

This rearrangement joins TRBV6-5 to TRBJ2-3; D possibly corresponds to TRBD1 (5 bases). This CDR3 spans 14 amino acids. V lost 8 bases, J lost 3 bases, and 15 bases lay in between. Per germline, CDR1 MNHEY and CDR2 SVGAGI. The chain's CDR3 is CASPGQGGTDTQYF. The CDR3 nucleotides read TGTGCCAGCCCCGGGCAGGGTGGGACAGATACGCAGTATTTT.